Each of the 12 T cell receptor beta chains below was sequenced from the same sample in a study of identical twins (dated by TCRdb to 2016 to 2018). Libraries were constructed by 5' RACE. Sequenced using an Illumina HiSeq 2000. The raw public reads went through TCRdb reprocessing: fastp at Q25, MiXCR clone calling, in-frame beta chains kept. Every CDR3 protein is listed once, alongside the most common genes and DNA of its rows. The sample has approximately 230,000 distinct CDR3 sequences on record, 5% to 7% of them singletons. The top ten hold about 14% of the sample. These data were likewise used in another study, on T cells expressing NK-cell markers.

The sample comprised CD8+ T cells sorted from blood. The receptors shown here come from a woman between 18 and 30 years old in good health.

This clonotype was picked up many times. The rearrangement links TRBV29-1 to TRBJ2-1; TRBD2 is a possible D gene (6 bases). CDR3 size: 13 residues. V was shortened by 5 bases and J by 3 bases, with 11 bases between the two germline ends. CDR1 and CDR2 (germline): SQVTM, ANQGSEA. The CDR3 nucleotides are TGCAGCGTTACTAGCAGGAACTACAATGAGCAGTTCTTC. Amino acid sequence: CSVTSRNYNEQFF.

This chain links TRBV18 with TRBJ2-7, with 8 nucleotides matching TRBD1. The germline V gene has CDR1 KGHSH and CDR2 LQKENI. The CDR3 totals 19 residues. V lost 3 bases, J lost 2 bases, and 18 bases stayed unmatched. The CDR3 DNA follows: TGTGCCAGCTCACCTTTACAGGGGGTCTCCCCTAATCAAACCTACGAGCAGTACTTC. It translates to CASSPLQGVSPNQTYEQYF.

This clonotype was found many times. V gene TRBV16 combines with J gene TRBJ2-7, with D possibly TRBD1 on 5 matching bases. With 5 bases removed from V and 4 bases from J, the gap between germline ends came to 18 bases. Germline V gene lookup returns CDR1 KGHSY and CDR2 FQNENV. The CDR3 is made up of 15 amino acids. The CDR3 DNA reads TGTGCCAGCAGCGCAGGGCCCCCGCCCGCTTACGAGCAGTACTTC. This gives the protein CASSAGPPPAYEQYF.

The table lists this clonotype with a few counts. The gene calls are TRBV5-1 and TRBJ2-7, with D perhaps matching TRBD1 or TRBD2 (5 bases each). Germline CDR1 SGHRS, CDR2 YFSETQ. The CDR3 spans 13 residues. Trimming removed 4 bases from V and 3 bases from J, with 11 bases in between. The CDR3 coding sequence is TGCGCCAGCAGCGGGGAGAGGGGCTACGAGCAGTACTTC. Translation: CASSGERGYEQYF.

The chain carries TRBV6-4 and TRBJ1-2; D is undetermined. V was shortened by 5 bases and J by 4 bases, with 11 bases between the two germline ends. This CDR3 region has 13 residues. Germline-derived CDR1 and CDR2 are MRHNA and SNTAGT. The chain's CDR3 is CASSRGGRYGYTF. CDR3 nucleotide sequence: TGTGCCAGCAGTCGGGGTGGGCGCTATGGCTACACCTTC.

There are a few counts of this clonotype. The chain employs TRBV7-9 and TRBJ2-5; D unresolved. Trimming left V 5 bases short and J 3 bases short, with 7 bases between. CDR1 SEHNR and CDR2 FQNEAQ come from the germline V gene (reference sequence). This CDR3 comprises 12 residues. In nucleotides, the CDR3 is TGTGCCAGCAGCCGCGGAGAAGAGACCCAGTACTTC. It yields the protein CASSRGEETQYF. Together with reference TRBV7-9 and TRBJ2-5, the CDR3 gives the full variable domain: DTGVSQNPRHKITKRGQNVTFRCDPISEHNRLYWYRQTLGQGPEFLTYFQNEAQLEKSRLLSDRFSAERPKGSFSTLEIQRTEQGDSAMYLCASSRGEETQYFGPGTRLLVL.

The J gene is TRBJ1-1, the V gene TRBV27; weak D call: TRBD1 (5 bases). Trimming shortened V by 2 bases and J by 3 bases, and 13 bases separated the two germline ends. CDR1 is MNHEY, CDR2 SMNVEV, per germline (reference sequence). The CDR3 is 15 residues long. The CDR3 region is CASSLRGRRDTEAFF. The CDR3 DNA reads as TGTGCCAGCAGTTTAAGGGGCAGGAGGGACACTGAAGCTTTCTTT.

This clonotype was counted many times. The V and J genes are TRBV7-9 and TRBJ2-1; D possibly corresponds to TRBD1 (5 bases). The V and J ends lost 6 bases and 4 bases respectively, with 13 bases between them. Per the germline V gene, CDR1 is SEHNR and CDR2 is FQNEAQ (reference sequence). The CDR3 has 14 amino acids. The CDR3 sequence: CASRGAAQYNEQFF. The DNA of the CDR3 is TGTGCCAGCAGAGGGGCGGCTCAATACAATGAGCAGTTCTTC.

The rearrangement joins TRBV6-2 or TRBV6-3 to TRBJ2-1; 9 bases align to TRBD2. The CDR3 is 14 amino acids. CDR1 and CDR2 (germline): MNHEY, SVGEGT. With V trimmed by 5 bases and J by 8 bases, 7 bases remained unmatched. The CDR3 DNA reads as TGTGCCAGCAGTCTAGCGGGATTCGGGGATGAGCAGTTCTTC. The encoded protein is CASSLAGFGDEQFF.

There are a few counts of this clonotype. The CDR3 DNA reads as TGTGCCAGCAGCTTAAGCTACAGCACTGAAGCTTTCTTT. Translated, it gives CASSLSYSTEAFF. The chain links TRBV7-6 to TRBJ1-1; unclear D gene. V was trimmed by 2 bases and J by 4 bases, leaving 8 bases between them. Germline values: CDR1 SGHVS, CDR2 FNYEAQ. The CDR3 runs to 13 residues.

A few counts support this clonotype. The chain combines TRBV13 with TRBJ2-7; no clear D. Germline loops: CDR1 PRHDT, CDR2 FYEKMQ (reference sequence). The CDR3 totals 13 residues. V lost 3 bases and J 3 bases, leaving 9 bases between the germline ends. The CDR3 coding sequence is TGTGCCAGCAGCTTGGAACAGAACTACGAGCAGTACTTC. This encodes CASSLEQNYEQYF.

The chain is built from TRBV6-1 and TRBJ1-3, with D unclear. The CDR3 has 17 residues. The germline V gene has CDR1 MNHNS and CDR2 SASEGT. Trimming took 1 base from V and 3 from J, leaving 16 bases between them. CDR3 sequence (DNA): TGTGCCAGCAGTGAAGTTCTTTTTGGAGGCAGTGGAAACACCATATATTTT. This codes for CASSEVLFGGSGNTIYF.